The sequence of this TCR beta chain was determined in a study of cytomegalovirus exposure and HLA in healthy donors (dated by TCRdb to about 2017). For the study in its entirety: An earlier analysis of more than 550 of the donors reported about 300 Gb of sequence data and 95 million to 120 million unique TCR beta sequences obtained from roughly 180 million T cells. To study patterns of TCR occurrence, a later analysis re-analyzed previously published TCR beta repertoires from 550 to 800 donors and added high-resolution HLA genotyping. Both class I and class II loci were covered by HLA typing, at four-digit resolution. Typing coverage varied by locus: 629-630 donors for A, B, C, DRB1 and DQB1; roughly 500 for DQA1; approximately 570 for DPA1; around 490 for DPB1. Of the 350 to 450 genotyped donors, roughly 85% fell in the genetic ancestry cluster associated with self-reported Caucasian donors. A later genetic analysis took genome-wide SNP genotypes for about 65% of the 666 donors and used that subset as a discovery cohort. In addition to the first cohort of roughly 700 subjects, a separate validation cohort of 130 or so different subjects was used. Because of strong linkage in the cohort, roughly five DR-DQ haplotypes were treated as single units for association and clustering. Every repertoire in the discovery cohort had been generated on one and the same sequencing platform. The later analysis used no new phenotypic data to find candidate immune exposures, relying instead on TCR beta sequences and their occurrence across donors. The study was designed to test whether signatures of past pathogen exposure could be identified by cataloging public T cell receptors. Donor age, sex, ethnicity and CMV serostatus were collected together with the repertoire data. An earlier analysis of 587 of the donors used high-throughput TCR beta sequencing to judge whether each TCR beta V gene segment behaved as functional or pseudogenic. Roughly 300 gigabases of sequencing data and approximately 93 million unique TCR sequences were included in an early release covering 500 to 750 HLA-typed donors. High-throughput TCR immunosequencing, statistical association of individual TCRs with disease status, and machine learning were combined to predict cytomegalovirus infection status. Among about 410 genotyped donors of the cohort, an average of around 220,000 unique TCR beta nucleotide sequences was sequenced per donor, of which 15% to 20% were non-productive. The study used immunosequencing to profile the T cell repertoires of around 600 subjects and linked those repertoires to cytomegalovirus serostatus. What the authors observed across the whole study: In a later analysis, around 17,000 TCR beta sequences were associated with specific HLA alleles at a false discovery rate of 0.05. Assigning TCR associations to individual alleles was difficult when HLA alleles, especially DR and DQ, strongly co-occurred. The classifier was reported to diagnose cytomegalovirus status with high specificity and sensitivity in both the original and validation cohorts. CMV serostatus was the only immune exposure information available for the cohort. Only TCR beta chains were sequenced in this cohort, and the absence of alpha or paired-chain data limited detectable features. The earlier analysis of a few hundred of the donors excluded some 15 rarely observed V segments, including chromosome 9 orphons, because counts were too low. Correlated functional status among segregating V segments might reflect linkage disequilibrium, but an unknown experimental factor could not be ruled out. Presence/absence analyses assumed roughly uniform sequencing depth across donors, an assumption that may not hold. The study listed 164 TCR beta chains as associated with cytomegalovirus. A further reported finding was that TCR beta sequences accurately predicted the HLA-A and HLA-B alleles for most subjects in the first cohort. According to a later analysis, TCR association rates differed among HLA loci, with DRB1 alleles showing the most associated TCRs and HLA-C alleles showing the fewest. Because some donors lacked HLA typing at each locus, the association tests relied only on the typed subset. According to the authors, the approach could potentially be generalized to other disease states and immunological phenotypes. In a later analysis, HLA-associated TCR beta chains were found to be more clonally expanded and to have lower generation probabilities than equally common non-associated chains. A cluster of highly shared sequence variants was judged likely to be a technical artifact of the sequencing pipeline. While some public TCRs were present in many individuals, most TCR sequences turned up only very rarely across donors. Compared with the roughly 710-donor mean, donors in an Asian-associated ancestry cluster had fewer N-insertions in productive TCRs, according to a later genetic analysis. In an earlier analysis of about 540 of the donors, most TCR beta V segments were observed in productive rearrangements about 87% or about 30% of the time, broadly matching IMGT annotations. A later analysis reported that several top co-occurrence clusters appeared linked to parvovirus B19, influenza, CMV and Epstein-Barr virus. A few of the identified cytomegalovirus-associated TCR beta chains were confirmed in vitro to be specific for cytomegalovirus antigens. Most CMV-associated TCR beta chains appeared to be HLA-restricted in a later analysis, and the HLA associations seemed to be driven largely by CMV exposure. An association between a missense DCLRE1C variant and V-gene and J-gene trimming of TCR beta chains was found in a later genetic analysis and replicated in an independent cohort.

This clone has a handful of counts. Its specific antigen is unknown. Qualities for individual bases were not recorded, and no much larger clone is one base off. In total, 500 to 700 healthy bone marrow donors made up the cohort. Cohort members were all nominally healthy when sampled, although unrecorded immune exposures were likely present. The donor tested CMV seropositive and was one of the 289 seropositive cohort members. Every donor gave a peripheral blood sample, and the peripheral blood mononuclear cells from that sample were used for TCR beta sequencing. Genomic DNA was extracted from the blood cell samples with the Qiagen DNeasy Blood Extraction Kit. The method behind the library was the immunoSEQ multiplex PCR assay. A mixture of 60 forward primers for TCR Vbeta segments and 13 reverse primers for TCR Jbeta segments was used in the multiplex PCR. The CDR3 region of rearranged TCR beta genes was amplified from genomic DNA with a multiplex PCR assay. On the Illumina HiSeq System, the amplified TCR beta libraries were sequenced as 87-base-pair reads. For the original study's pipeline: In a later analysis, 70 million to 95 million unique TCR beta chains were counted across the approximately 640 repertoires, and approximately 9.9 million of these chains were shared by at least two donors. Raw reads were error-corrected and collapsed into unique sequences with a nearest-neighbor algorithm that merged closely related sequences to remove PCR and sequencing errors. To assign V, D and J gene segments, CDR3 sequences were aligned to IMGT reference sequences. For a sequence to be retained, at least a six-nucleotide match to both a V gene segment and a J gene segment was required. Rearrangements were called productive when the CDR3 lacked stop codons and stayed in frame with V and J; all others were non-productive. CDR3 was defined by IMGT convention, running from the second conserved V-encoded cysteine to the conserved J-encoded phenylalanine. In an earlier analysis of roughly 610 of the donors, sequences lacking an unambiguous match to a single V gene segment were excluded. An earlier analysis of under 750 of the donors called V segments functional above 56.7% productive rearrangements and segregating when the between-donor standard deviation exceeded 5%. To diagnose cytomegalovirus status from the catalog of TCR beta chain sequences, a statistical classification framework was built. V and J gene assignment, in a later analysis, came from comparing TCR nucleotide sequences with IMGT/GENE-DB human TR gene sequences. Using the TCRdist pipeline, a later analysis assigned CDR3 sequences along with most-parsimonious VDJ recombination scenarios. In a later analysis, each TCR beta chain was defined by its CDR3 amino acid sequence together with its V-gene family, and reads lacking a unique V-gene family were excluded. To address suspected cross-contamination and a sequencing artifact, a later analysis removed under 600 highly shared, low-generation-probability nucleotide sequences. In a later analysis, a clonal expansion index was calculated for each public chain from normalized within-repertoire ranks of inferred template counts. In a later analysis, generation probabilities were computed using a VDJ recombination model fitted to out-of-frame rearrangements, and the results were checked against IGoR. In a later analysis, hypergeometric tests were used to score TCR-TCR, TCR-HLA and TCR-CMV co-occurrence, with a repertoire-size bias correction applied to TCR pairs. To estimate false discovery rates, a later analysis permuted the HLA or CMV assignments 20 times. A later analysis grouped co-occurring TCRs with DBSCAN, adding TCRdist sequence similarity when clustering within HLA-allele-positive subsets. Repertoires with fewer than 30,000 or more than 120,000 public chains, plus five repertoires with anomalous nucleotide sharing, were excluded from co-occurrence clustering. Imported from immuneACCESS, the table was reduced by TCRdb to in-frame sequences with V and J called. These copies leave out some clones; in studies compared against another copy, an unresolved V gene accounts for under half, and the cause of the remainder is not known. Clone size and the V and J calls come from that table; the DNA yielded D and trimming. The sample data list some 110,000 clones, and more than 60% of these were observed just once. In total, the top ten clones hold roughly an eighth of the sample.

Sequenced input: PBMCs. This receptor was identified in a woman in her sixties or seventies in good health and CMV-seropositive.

The DNA reads as follows: TGTGCCAGCAGTGGACAGGGGGAGGGCACAGATACGCAGTATTTT. Translated, it reads CASSGQGEGTDTQYF. The rearranged chain carries TRBV6-6 and TRBJ2-3; 10 junctional bases match TRBD1. V ends up 5 bases short and J 1 base short, with an unmatched junction base count of 3. The CDR3, from cysteine to phenylalanine, totals 15 residues. Just CDR3 DNA is preserved here, 45 bases in frame from base 1. Based on the germline V gene (reference sequence), the CDR1 and CDR2 sequences are MNHNY and SVGAGI.